These 13 T cell receptor beta chains were all obtained from the same sample, sequenced in a study of OX40 agonist ivuxolimab in advanced cancers. Measured with immunoSEQ multiplex PCR; TCRdb has only the in-frame clones, and not every one. The sample gives 45,000 to 55,000 clones, roughly 81% of which show up once; 9% to 10% is in the top ten. This sample comprised CD4+ or CD8+ T cells sorted from blood, obtained in a trial of the OX40 agonist ivuxolimab. The receptors were gathered from an adult with an advanced solid tumor such as melanoma, head and neck, liver or kidney cancer.

In regard to this clone: Germline and junction disagree at one end, which may indicate a read error. The V gene is TRBV28, the J gene TRBJ2-3; 7 bases map to TRBD1. The CDR3 runs to 14 residues. CDR1 is MDHEN, CDR2 SYDVKM, per germline. DNA of the CDR3: TGTGCCAGCAGTTCGGGACAGATCACAAATACGCAGTATTTT. Protein product: CASSSGQITNTQYF.

This sequence joins TRBV6-1 and TRBJ2-3; D is possibly TRBD1 (6 bases). V lost 6 bases, J lost 1 base, and 11 bases lay in between. CDR1 MNHNS and CDR2 SASEGT come from the germline V gene. There are 14 residues in the CDR3. The CDR3: CASRVAGGTDTQYF. CDR3 bases: TGTGCCAGCAGGGTGGCAGGGGGCACAGATACGCAGTATTTT.

V is TRBV18 and J is TRBJ1-5, with D possibly being TRBD1 (6 bases). Germline CDR1 KGHSH, CDR2 LQKENI. The CDR3 contains 15 residues. Trimming cost V 3 bases and J 0 bases, with 9 bases left between them. The CDR3 sequence is CASSPDSNSNQPQHF. DNA of the CDR3: TGTGCCAGCTCACCGGACAGTAATAGCAATCAGCCCCAGCATTTT.

This clone has a handful of counts. This chain connects TRBV7-9 to TRBJ1-2; a weak D match, TRBD1 (5 bases). V was trimmed by 2 bases and J by 3 bases, leaving 13 bases between them. This CDR3 contains 15 residues. Germline V CDR1 and CDR2: SEHNR, FQNEAQ (reference sequence). The CDR3 bases are TGTGCCAGCAGCTTACCAGGGTGGGAATACTATGGCTACACCTTC. Encoded protein: CASSLPGWEYYGYTF. Complete variable domain (other parts from reference TRBV7-9 and TRBJ1-2): DTGVSQNPRHKITKRGQNVTFRCDPISEHNRLYWYRQTLGQGPEFLTYFQNEAQLEKSRLLSDRFSAERPKGSFSTLEIQRTEQGDSAMYLCASSLPGWEYYGYTFGSGTRLTVV.

The chain recombines TRBV4-2 with TRBJ2-1, with a weak D call TRBD2 (5 bases). The CDR3 is 14 residues long. The V gene lost 2 bases and the J gene lost 5 bases, with 10 bases spanning the gap. Germline CDR1 and CDR2: LGHNA and YNFKEQ. CDR3 sequence reads: CASSQTGWNNEQFF. The CDR3 DNA sequence: TGTGCCAGCAGCCAAACGGGATGGAACAATGAGCAGTTCTTC.

The rearrangement links TRBV19 to TRBJ2-7; D not resolved. V dropped 4 bases and J dropped 6 bases, with 7 bases sitting between them. CDR3 length equals 11 residues. CDR1 is LNHDA, CDR2 SQIVND, per germline (reference sequence). The CDR3 loop is CASSNQIEQYF. The DNA for the CDR3 is TGTGCCAGTAGTAACCAGATCGAGCAGTACTTC. Full variable domain (outside the CDR3, taken from reference TRBV19 and TRBJ2-7): DGGITQSPKYLFRKEGQNVTLSCEQNLNHDAMYWYRQDPGQGLRLIYYSQIVNDFQKGDIAEGYSVSREKKESFPLTVTSAQKNPTAFYLCASSNQIEQYFGPGTRLTVT.

This rearrangement joins TRBV7-9 to TRBJ1-5; D might be TRBD1 (5 bases). Germline V lookup: CDR1 SEHNR, CDR2 FQNEAQ (reference sequence). This CDR3 is 14 amino acids long. The V end was cut by 4 bases, the J end by 7 bases, with 14 bases between. CDR3: CASSSDRVRQPQHF. The CDR3 bases are TGTGCCAGCAGCTCCGACAGAGTGCGGCAGCCCCAGCATTTT. Full variable domain (outside the CDR3, taken from reference TRBV7-9 and TRBJ1-5): DTGVSQNPRHKITKRGQNVTFRCDPISEHNRLYWYRQTLGQGPEFLTYFQNEAQLEKSRLLSDRFSAERPKGSFSTLEIQRTEQGDSAMYLCASSSDRVRQPQHFGDGTRLSIL.

This chain links TRBV6-1 with TRBJ2-5, with a possible D match to TRBD1 (5 bases). The V end lost 0 bases, the J end lost 5 bases, and 13 bases lay between the germline ends. Germline assignment: CDR1 MNHNS and CDR2 SASEGT. The CDR3 loop spans 15 amino acids. DNA of the CDR3: TGTGCCAGCAGTGAAGCGTATGATAGGGGCGAGACCCAGTACTTC. Protein: CASSEAYDRGETQYF.

This clone has a handful of counts. The J gene is TRBJ2-7, the V gene TRBV28, with a weak D call TRBD2 (5 bases). V was trimmed by 6 bases and J by 3 bases, leaving 21 bases between them. Germline CDR1 and CDR2: MDHEN and SYDVKM. CDR3 length equals 16 residues. CDR3 DNA sequence: TGTGCCAGCAGCACCCCCAGCGGAGGTAGAGGCTACGAGCAGTACTTC. Translated: CASSTPSGGRGYEQYF.

This clone showed up just once. The V gene is TRBV5-4, the J gene TRBJ2-7, with no clear D. Germline-derived CDR1 and CDR2 are SGHNT and YYREEE (reference sequence). The CDR3 loop spans 13 amino acids. Trimming stripped 5 bases from V and 0 bases from J, with 9 bases between. CDR3 protein: CASSQRSSYEQYF. The DNA of the CDR3 is TGTGCCAGCAGTCAACGGAGCTCCTACGAGCAGTACTTC.

This chain uses TRBV7-2 with TRBJ2-5, with D tentatively TRBD2 (6 bases). V was cut by 5 bases and J by 7 bases, with 23 bases left in between. Germline values: CDR1 SGHTA, CDR2 FQGNSA. The CDR3 consists of 16 residues. The CDR3, as DNA: TGTGCCAGCAGCCCGGAGGCCGGCTCCGGAGGGCGGACCCAGTACTTC. Protein product: CASSPEAGSGGRTQYF.

This clone was detected a few times. The genes are TRBV7-8 and TRBJ2-1; 9 nucleotides agree with TRBD2. From germline, CDR1 is SGHVS and CDR2 FQNEAQ. The CDR3 contains 17 residues. Losses at the gene ends were 4 bases for V and 4 bases for J; bases not matched to a gene: 11. CDR3 DNA: TGTGCCAGCAGCTCCCTCCCTGCGGGAGGGCAATACAATGAGCAGTTCTTC. Its protein product is CASSSLPAGGQYNEQFF.

The chain uses TRBV2 and TRBJ1-2; possibly TRBD1 for D (6 bases). From germline, CDR1 is SNHLY and CDR2 FYNNEI. V dropped 7 bases and J dropped 9 bases, with 24 bases sitting between them. The CDR3 is 15 amino acids. The CDR3 is CASTERGLTSISYTF. The CDR3 region has the DNA TGTGCCAGCACCGAGCGGGGGCTGACCTCTATTAGCTACACCTTC.